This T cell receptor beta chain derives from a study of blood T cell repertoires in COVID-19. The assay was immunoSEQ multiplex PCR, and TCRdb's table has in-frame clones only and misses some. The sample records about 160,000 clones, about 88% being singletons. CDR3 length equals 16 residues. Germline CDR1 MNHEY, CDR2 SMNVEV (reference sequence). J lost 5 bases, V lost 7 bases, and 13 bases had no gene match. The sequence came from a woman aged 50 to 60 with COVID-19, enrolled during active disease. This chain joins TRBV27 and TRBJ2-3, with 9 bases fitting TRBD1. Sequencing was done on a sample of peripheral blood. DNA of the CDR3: TGTGCCAGCACCTTATACTCCGGGACAGGGAGAGATACGCAGTATTTT. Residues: CASTLYSGTGRDTQYF.